A selection of T cell receptor beta chains follows, all from one sample in a study of PD-L1 blockade in urothelial cancer. Generated by immunoSEQ multiplex PCR, the TCRdb table keeps only in-frame clones and is missing some. Of 130,000 or so clones in the sample, less than 85% are singletons; the top ten hold 2.5% to 4%. The starting material was PBMCs, obtained around atezolizumab (anti-PD-L1) treatment. These receptors were collected from a man aged 45-65 years with urothelial cancer. The CDR3 runs from the conserved cysteine through the conserved F or W. The D gene is left open where the match is weak. Size values are once, few and many counts, or a class for expanded clones, and some rows have none.

TRBV7-9	15	NA	TRBJ1-4	NA	CASSYPSRVEEKLFF	TGTGCCAGCAGCTATCCTTCCCGGGTGGAGGAAAAACTGTTTTTT
TRBV19	13	TRBD1	TRBJ1-2	NA	CASGRDRDYGYTF	TGTGCCAGTGGTAGGGACAGGGACTATGGCTACACCTTC
TRBV10-1	18	NA	TRBJ2-4	NA	CASSVGGEGVLAKNIQYF	TGCGCCAGCAGTGTAGGGGGGGAGGGGGTATTAGCCAAAAACATTCAGTACTTC
TRBV4-1	16	NA	TRBJ1-2	NA	CASSQRIQASLYGYTF	TGCGCCAGCAGCCAAAGAATCCAGGCCTCGCTCTATGGCTACACCTTC
TRBV30	14	NA	TRBJ2-3	once	CAWSVKSSTDTQYF	TGTGCCTGGAGTGTAAAGTCGAGTACAGATACGCAGTATTTT
TRBV7-6	14	NA	TRBJ1-3	NA	CASSLDWTKSTIYF	TGTGCCAGCAGCTTAGACTGGACAAAAAGCACCATATATTTT
TRBV28	13	NA	TRBJ1-1	NA	CASSLQGYTEAFF	TGTGCCAGCAGTTTACAGGGCTACACTGAAGCTTTCTTT
TRBV27	15	NA	TRBJ1-5	NA	CASSFGPGGNQPQHF	NA
TRBV25-1	14	NA	TRBJ2-3	NA	CASSTLSGTDTQYF	TGTGCCAGCAGTACACTTAGCGGCACAGATACGCAGTATTTT
TRBV29-1	16	TRBD2	TRBJ2-7	NA	CSAEVLAGGYSYEQYF	TGCAGCGCCGAAGTTCTAGCGGGAGGGTACTCCTACGAGCAGTACTTC
TRBV5-1	15	TRBD2	TRBJ2-2	few	CASSLLAGEDGELFF	TGCGCCAGCAGTTTGCTAGCGGGAGAGGACGGGGAGCTGTTTTTT
TRBV28	14	NA	TRBJ2-2	few	CASSPSGVVGELFF	TGTGCCAGCAGTCCCTCCGGGGTGGTCGGGGAGCTGTTTTTT
TRBV2	12	NA	TRBJ2-7	NA	CASSGESYEQYF	TGTGCCAGCAGTGGTGAGTCCTACGAGCAGTACTTC
TRBV27	13	TRBD1	TRBJ1-6	NA	CATRDRTASPLHF	TGTGCCACCCGGGACAGGACCGCCTCACCCCTCCACTTT
TRBV10-2	12	TRBD2	TRBJ2-3	NA	CASSERGSTQYF	TGCGCCAGCAGTGAACGCGGGAGCACGCAGTATTTT
TRBV6-5	15	NA	TRBJ2-7	NA	CASSSRHESSYEQYF	TGTGCCAGCAGTAGCCGCCACGAGAGCTCCTACGAGCAGTACTTC
TRBV30	14	NA	TRBJ2-3	once	CAWRERTLTDTQYF	TGTGCCTGGAGGGAGCGGACCCTCACAGATACGCAGTATTTT
TRBV7-8	14	TRBD2	TRBJ2-1	once	CASSGGSAYNEQFF	TGTGCCAGCAGCGGCGGGAGTGCTTACAATGAGCAGTTCTTC
TRBV2	12	NA	TRBJ2-3	NA	CASSDLADTQYF	TGTGCCAGCAGTGACCTTGCAGATACGCAGTATTTT
TRBV7-2	14	NA	TRBJ1-2	NA	CASSPWTVQGGYTF	TGTGCCAGCAGCCCATGGACGGTCCAGGGTGGCTACACCTTC
TRBV5-4	16	TRBD2	TRBJ2-3	NA	CASSLASGTSADTQYF	TGTGCCAGCAGCTTGGCGTCCGGGACTAGCGCTGATACGCAGTATTTT
TRBV10-3	13	TRBD1	TRBJ1-2	NA	CAISDGTAYGYTF	TGTGCCATCAGTGACGGGACAGCCTATGGCTACACCTTC
TRBV14	13	NA	TRBJ2-7	NA	CASSPSAFSEQYF	TGTGCCAGCAGCCCCTCAGCGTTCTCCGAGCAGTACTTC
TRBV28	15	NA	TRBJ1-4	NA	CASRTTGSTNEKLFF	TGTGCCAGCAGGACCACAGGGTCAACTAATGAAAAACTGTTTTTT
TRBV11-1	14	TRBD1	TRBJ2-2	NA	CASSLRTGGGELFF	TGTGCCAGCAGCTTAAGGACAGGCGGCGGGGAGCTGTTTTTT
TRBV4-2	16	TRBD1	TRBJ2-3	once	CASSQAGTGGMDTQYF	TGTGCCAGCAGCCAAGCCGGGACAGGGGGCATGGATACGCAGTATTTT
TRBV5-4	13	NA	TRBJ1-2	NA	CASSPGREAGYTF	TGTGCCAGCAGCCCGGGGAGAGAGGCTGGCTACACCTTC
TRBV19	15	NA	TRBJ1-3	NA	CASSPLAGGVDTIYF	TGTGCCAGTAGTCCACTGGCGGGGGGCGTGGACACCATATATTTT
TRBV6-5	14	NA	TRBJ1-4	NA	CASKLSGQNEKLFF	TGTGCCAGCAAGTTGTCGGGTCAAAATGAAAAACTGTTTTTT
TRBV12-5	16	NA	TRBJ1-1	NA	CASGFLVERENGEAFF	TGTGCTAGTGGTTTTTTGGTAGAAAGGGAGAACGGTGAAGCTTTCTTT
TRBV4-2	14	NA	TRBJ2-3	NA	CASSQGRYTDTQYF	TGTGCCAGCAGCCAAGGGCGGTACACAGATACGCAGTATTTT
TRBV6-6	14	TRBD2	TRBJ2-1	NA	CASSPESGRAYKIF	TGTGCCAGCAGTCCGGAAAGCGGGAGGGCCTACAAGATCTTC
TRBV4-2	17	TRBD2	TRBJ2-7	NA	CASSQESAAGVPREQYF	TGTGCCAGCAGCCAAGAGTCCGCAGCGGGAGTCCCCCGCGAGCAGTACTTC
TRBV28	15	NA	TRBJ2-2	NA	CASRDGAGYIGELFF	TGTGCCAGCAGGGATGGGGCGGGATACATCGGGGAGCTGTTTTTT
TRBV7-9	17	NA	TRBJ2-2	NA	CASRPVGGPKAVGELFF	TGTGCCAGCCGCCCGGTGGGGGGGCCAAAGGCAGTCGGGGAGCTGTTTTTT
TRBV11-2	17	TRBD2	TRBJ2-7	NA	CASSSSGGAGGTLEQYF	TGTGCCAGCAGCTCCTCCGGAGGGGCCGGGGGGACCCTCGAGCAGTACTTC
TRBV5-6	16	NA	TRBJ1-4	NA	CASSSARTRRNEKLFF	TGTGCCAGCAGCTCGGCGAGGACACGCCGTAATGAAAAACTGTTTTTT
TRBV7-2	16	TRBD2	TRBJ2-7	once	CASSPPWGDYSYEQYF	TGTGCCAGCAGCCCCCCATGGGGGGACTACAGTTACGAGCAGTACTTC
TRBV6-4	18	TRBD2	TRBJ2-7	NA	CASNVRTSGTRVIHEQYF	TGTGCCAGCAATGTCCGGACTAGCGGCACGAGGGTAATCCACGAGCAGTACTTC
TRBV4-2	16	TRBD2	TRBJ2-2	once	CASSPLSGRDTGELFF	TGTGCCAGCAGCCCACTTAGCGGGAGGGACACCGGGGAGCTGTTTTTT
TRBV27	15	NA	TRBJ2-3	NA	CASSFLARITDTQYF	TGTGCCAGCAGTTTTCTGGCAAGAATCACAGATACGCAGTATTTT
TRBV28	17	NA	TRBJ2-5	NA	CASSLREITVPGETQYF	TGTGCCAGCAGCCTTAGGGAGATAACCGTTCCTGGAGAGACCCAGTACTTC
TRBV7-9	16	NA	TRBJ2-1	NA	CASSPPWTVSYNEQFF	TGTGCCAGCAGCCCCCCCTGGACAGTCTCCTACAATGAGCAGTTCTTC
TRBV5-4	15	TRBD2	TRBJ2-1	NA	CASSSSGSTYNEQFF	TGTGCCAGCAGCTCTAGCGGGAGTACCTACAATGAGCAGTTCTTC
TRBV10-3	13	NA	TRBJ1-5	NA	CAISRQSNQPQHF	TGTGCCATCTCTAGGCAGAGCAATCAGCCCCAGCATTTT
TRBV2	12	NA	TRBJ2-1	NA	CASSEGYSEQFF	TGTGCCAGCAGTGAAGGGTATAGTGAGCAGTTCTTC
TRBV7-9	15	TRBD1	TRBJ2-7	once	CASSQRTGGFHEQYF	TGTGCCAGCAGCCAAAGGACAGGGGGTTTCCACGAGCAGTACTTC
TRBV6-6	14	NA	TRBJ2-2	NA	CASIYRRNTGELFF	TGTGCCAGCATCTACAGGCGGAACACCGGGGAGCTGTTTTTT
TRBV14	19	TRBD2	TRBJ2-7	NA	CASSPRRGLAEISRYEQYF	TGTGCCAGCAGCCCTAGGAGGGGACTAGCGGAGATCAGCCGCTACGAGCAGTACTTC
TRBV6-5	14	TRBD2	TRBJ2-7	NA	CASRRTSEGYEQYF	TGTGCCAGCAGGAGGACTAGCGAAGGGTACGAGCAGTACTTC
TRBV19	15	TRBD2	TRBJ2-2	NA	CASSIGGTTTGELFF	TGTGCCAGTAGTATAGGGGGGACTACCACCGGGGAGCTGTTTTTT
TRBV28	15	NA	TRBJ2-2	NA	CASSFWGRVTGELFF	TGTGCCAGCAGTTTTTGGGGCAGGGTGACCGGGGAGCTGTTTTTT
TRBV28	15	TRBD1	TRBJ2-7	NA	CASSDQGASSYEQYF	TGTGCCAGCAGCGATCAGGGGGCTTCCTCCTACGAGCAGTACTTC
TRBV25-1	14	NA	TRBJ1-2	NA	CASSDPRSNYGYTF	TGTGCCAGCAGTGACCCCAGATCAAACTATGGCTACACCTTC
TRBV6-5	15	TRBD1	TRBJ1-2	NA	CASSYRTGRAYGYTF	TGTGCCAGCAGTTATCGGACAGGGAGGGCCTATGGCTACACCTTC